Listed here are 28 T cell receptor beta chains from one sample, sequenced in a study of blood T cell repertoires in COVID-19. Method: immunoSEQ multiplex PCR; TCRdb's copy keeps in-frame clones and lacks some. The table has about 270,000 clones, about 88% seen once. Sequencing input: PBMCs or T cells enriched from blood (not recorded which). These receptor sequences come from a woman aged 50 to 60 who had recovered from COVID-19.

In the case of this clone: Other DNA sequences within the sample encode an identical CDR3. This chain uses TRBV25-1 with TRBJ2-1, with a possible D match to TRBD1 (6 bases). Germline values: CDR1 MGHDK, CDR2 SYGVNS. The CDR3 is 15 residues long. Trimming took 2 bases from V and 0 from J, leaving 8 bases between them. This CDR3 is CASSEGGVSYNEQFF. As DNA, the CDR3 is TGTGCCAGCAGTGAAGGGGGCGTCTCCTACAATGAGCAGTTCTTC.

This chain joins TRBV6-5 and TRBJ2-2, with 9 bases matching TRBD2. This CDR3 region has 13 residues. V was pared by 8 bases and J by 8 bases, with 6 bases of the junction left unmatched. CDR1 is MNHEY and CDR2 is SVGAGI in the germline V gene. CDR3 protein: CASWREGSGELFF. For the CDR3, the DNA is TGTGCCAGCTGGCGGGAGGGTTCGGGGGAGCTGTTTTTT.

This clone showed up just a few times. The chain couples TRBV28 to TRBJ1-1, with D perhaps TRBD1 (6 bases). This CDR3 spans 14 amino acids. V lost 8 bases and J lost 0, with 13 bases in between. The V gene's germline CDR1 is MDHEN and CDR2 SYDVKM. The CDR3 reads CASARDTLNTEAFF. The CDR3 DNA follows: TGTGCCAGCGCCAGGGACACCCTGAACACTGAAGCTTTCTTT.

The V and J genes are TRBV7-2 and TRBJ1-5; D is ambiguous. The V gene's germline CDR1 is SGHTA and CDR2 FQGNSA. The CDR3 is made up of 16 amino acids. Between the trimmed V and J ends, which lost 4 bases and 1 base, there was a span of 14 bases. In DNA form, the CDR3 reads TGTGCCAGCAGCTACCTCACGGGGATAAGCAATCAGCCCCAGCATTTT. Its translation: CASSYLTGISNQPQHF.

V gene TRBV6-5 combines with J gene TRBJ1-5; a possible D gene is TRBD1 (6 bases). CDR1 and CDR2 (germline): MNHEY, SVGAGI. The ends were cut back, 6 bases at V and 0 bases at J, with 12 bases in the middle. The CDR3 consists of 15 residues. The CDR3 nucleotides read TGTGCCAGCAGCGGTTGGACAGTTAGCAATCAGCCCCAGCATTTT. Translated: CASSGWTVSNQPQHF.

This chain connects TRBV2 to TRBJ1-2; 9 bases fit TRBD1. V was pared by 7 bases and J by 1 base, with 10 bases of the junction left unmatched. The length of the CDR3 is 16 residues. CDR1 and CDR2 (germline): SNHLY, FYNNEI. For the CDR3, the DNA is TGTGCCAGCAATGGGGACAGGGACCTGAATAACTATGGCTACACCTTC. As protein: CASNGDRDLNNYGYTF.

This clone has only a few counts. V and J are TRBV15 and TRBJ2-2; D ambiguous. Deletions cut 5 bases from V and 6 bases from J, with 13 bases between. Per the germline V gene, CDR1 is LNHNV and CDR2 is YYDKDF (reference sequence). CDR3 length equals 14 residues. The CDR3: CATSPHLPPGELFF. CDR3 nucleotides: TGTGCCACCAGCCCACACCTCCCCCCCGGGGAGCTGTTTTTT. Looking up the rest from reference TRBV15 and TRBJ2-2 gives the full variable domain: DAMVIQNPRYQVTQFGKPVTLSCSQTLNHNVMYWYQQKSSQAPKLLFHYYDKDFNNEADTPDNFQSRRPNTSFCFLDIRSPGLGDTAMYLCATSPHLPPGELFFGEGSRLTVL.

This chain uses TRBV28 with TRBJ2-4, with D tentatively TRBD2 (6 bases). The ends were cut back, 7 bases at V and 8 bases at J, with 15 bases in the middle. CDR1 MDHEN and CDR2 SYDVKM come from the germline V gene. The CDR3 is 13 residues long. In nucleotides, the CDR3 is TGTGCCAGCACCCCGTCTGGGGGGTACATTCAGTACTTC. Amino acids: CASTPSGGYIQYF.

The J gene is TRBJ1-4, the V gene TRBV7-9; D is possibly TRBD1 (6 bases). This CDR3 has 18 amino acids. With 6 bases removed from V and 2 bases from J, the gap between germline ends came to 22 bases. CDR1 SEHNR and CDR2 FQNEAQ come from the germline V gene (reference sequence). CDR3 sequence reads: CASSLDRFQGTTNEKLFF. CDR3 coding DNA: TGTGCCAGCAGTCTAGACAGGTTCCAGGGAACGACTAATGAAAAACTGTTTTTT.

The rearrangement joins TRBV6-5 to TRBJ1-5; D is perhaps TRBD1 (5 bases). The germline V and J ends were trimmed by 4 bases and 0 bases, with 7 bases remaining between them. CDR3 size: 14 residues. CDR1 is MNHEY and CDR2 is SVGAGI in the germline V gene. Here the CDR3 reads CASSSGYSNQPQHF. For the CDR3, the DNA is TGTGCCAGCAGTTCAGGGTATAGCAATCAGCCCCAGCATTTT.

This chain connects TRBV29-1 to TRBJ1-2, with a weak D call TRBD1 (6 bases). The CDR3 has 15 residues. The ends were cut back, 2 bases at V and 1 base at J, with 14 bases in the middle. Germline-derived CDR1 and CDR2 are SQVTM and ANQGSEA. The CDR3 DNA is TGCAGCGTTGAATCGCCGGACAGATATAACTATGGCTACACCTTC. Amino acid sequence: CSVESPDRYNYGYTF.

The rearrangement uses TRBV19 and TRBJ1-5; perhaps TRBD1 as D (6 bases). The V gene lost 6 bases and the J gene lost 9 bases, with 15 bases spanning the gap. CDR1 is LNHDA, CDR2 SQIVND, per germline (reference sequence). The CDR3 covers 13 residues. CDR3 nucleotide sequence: TGTGCCAGTAGGCCAGGGACAACAGTGCCCCAGCATTTT. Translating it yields CASRPGTTVPQHF.

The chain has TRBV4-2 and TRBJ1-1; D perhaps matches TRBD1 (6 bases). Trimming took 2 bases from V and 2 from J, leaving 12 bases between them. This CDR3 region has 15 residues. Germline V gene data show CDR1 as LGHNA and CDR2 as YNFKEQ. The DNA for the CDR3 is TGTGCCAGCAGCCAAACACAGGGAACTAACACTGAAGCTTTCTTT. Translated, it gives CASSQTQGTNTEAFF.

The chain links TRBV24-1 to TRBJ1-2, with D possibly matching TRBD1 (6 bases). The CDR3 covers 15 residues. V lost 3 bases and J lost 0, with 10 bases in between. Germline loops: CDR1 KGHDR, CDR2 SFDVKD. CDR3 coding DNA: TGTGCCACCAGTGATCGGGACAAAACTAACTATGGCTACACCTTC. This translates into CATSDRDKTNYGYTF.

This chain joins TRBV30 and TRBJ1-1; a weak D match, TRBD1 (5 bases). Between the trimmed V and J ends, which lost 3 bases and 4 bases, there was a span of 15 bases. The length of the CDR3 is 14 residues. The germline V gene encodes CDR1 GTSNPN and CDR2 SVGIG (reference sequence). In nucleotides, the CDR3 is TGTGCCTGGAGGTTCGGGGGTTTAGCCACTGAAGCTTTCTTT. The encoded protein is CAWRFGGLATEAFF.

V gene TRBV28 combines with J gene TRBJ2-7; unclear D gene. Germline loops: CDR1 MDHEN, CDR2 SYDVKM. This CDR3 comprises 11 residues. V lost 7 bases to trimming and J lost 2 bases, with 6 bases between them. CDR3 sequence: CASTSAYEQYF. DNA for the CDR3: TGTGCCAGCACCTCGGCCTACGAGCAGTACTTC.

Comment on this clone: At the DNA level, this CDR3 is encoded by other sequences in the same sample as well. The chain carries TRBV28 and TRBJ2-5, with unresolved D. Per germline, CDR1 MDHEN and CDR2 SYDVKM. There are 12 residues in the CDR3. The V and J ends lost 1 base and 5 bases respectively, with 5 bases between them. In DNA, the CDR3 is TGTGCCAGCAGTTTATCTGGCGAGACCCAGTACTTC. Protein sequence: CASSLSGETQYF.

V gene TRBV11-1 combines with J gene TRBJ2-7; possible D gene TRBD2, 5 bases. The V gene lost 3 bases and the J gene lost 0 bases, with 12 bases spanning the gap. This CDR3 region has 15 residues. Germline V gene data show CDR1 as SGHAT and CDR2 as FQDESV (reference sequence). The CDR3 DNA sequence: TGTGCCAGCAGCTTGTTCCCGGGAAGCTCCTACGAGCAGTACTTC. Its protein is CASSLFPGSSYEQYF.

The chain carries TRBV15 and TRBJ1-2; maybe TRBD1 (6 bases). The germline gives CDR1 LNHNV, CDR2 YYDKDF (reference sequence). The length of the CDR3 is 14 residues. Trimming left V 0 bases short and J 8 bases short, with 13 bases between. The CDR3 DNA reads TGTGCCACCAGCAGAGATTCGGGGGGCTGGGGCTACACCTTC. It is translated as CATSRDSGGWGYTF.

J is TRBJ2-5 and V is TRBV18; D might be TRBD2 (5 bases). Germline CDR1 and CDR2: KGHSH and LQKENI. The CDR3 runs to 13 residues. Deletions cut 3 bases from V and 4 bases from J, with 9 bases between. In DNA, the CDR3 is TGTGCCAGCTCACCCGGGGAGACAGAGACCCAGTACTTC. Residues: CASSPGETETQYF.

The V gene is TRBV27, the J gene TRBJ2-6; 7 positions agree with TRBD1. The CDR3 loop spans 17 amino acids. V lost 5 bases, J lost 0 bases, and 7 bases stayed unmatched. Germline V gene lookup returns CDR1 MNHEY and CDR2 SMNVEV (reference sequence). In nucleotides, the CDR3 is TGTGCCAGCAGTGACCGGGACAGTTTCTCTGGGGCCAACGTCCTGACTTTC. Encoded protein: CASSDRDSFSGANVLTF.

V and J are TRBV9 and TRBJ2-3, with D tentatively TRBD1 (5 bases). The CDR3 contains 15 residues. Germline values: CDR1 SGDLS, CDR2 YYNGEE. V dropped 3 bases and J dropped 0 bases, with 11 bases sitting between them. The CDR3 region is CASSGRQRSTDTQYF. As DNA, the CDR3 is TGTGCCAGCAGCGGAAGACAGCGAAGCACAGATACGCAGTATTTT. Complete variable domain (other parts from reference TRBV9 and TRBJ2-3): DSGVTQTPKHLITATGQRVTLRCSPRSGDLSVYWYQQSLDQGLQFLIQYYNGEERAKGNILERFSAQQFPDLHSELNLSSLELGDSALYFCASSGRQRSTDTQYFGPGTRLTVL.

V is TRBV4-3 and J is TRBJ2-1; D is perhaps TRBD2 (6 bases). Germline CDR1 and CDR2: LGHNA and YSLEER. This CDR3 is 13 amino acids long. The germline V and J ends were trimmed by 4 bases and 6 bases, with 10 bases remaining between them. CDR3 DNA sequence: TGCGCCAGCAGCCCGACTAGATCCAATGAGCAGTTCTTC. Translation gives CASSPTRSNEQFF.

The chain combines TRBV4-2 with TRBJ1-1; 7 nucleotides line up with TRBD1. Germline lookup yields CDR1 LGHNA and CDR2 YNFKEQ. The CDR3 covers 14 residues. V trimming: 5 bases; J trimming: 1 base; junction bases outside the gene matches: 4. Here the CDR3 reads CASSTRQGNTEAFF. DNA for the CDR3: TGTGCCAGCAGCACCCGACAGGGGAACACTGAAGCTTTCTTT.

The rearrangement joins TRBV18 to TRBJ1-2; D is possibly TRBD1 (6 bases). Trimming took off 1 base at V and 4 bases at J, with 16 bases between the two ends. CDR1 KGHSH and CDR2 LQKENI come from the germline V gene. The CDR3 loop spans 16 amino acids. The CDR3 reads CASSPRFPDSSYGYTF. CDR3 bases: TGTGCCAGCTCACCACGTTTTCCGGACAGTTCCTATGGCTACACCTTC. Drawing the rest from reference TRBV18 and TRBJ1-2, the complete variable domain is NAGVMQNPRHLVRRRGQEARLRCSPMKGHSHVYWYRQLPEEGLKFMVYLQKENIIDESGMPKERFSAEFPKEGPSILRIQQVVRGDSAAYFCASSPRFPDSSYGYTFGSGTRLTVV.

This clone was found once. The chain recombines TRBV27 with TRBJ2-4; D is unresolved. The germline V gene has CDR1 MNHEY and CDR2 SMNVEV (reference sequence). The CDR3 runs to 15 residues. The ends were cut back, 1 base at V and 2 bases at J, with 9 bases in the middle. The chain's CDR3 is CASSLYSQSKNIQYF. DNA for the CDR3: TGTGCCAGCAGTTTATATTCCCAGTCCAAAAACATTCAGTACTTC.

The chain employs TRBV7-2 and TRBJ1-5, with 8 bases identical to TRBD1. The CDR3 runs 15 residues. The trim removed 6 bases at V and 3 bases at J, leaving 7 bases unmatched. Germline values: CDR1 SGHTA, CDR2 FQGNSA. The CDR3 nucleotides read TGTGCCAGCAGTTTTGACAGGGGAAACAATCAGCCCCAGCATTTT. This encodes CASSFDRGNNQPQHF. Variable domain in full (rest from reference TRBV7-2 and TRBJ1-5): GAGVSQSPSNKVTEKGKDVELRCDPISGHTALYWYRQSLGQGLEFLIYFQGNSAPDKSGLPSDRFSAERTGGSVSTLTIQRTQQEDSAVYLCASSFDRGNNQPQHFGDGTRLSIL.

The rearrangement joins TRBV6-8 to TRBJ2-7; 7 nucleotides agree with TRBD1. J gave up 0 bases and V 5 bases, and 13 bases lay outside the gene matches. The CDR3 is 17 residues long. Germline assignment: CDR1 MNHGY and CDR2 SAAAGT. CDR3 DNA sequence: TGTGCCAGCAGTGGAGCAGGACAGGTTTCCAGCTCCTACGAGCAGTACTTC. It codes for CASSGAGQVSSSYEQYF.